This T cell receptor beta chain was identified in a study of blood T cell repertoires in COVID-19. Original data processing: Estimation of nucleated cell counts was performed using reference gene primer amplification. Assay used: immunoSEQ multiplex PCR; TCRdb lists only in-frame clones, some missing. V and J calls and clone size follow that table, whereas D and trimming were derived from the DNA. The sample holds some 83,000 clones, around 88% seen once. This CDR3 is 16 amino acids long. CDR1 and CDR2 from the germline V gene are LGHDT and YNNKEL (reference sequence). V was trimmed by 0 bases and J by 13 bases, leaving 22 bases between them.

This chain uses TRBV3-1 (or the pseudogene TRBV3-2) with TRBJ2-1, with D possibly being TRBD2 (6 bases). The material sequenced was peripheral blood. The receptor's source is a man aged 55 to 70 with acute or convalescent COVID-19. CDR3 sequence (DNA): TGTGCCAGCAGCCAAGACCCTGGGGGGTCCGGTTCTAATCAGTTCTTC. Protein: CASSQDPGGSGSNQFF.